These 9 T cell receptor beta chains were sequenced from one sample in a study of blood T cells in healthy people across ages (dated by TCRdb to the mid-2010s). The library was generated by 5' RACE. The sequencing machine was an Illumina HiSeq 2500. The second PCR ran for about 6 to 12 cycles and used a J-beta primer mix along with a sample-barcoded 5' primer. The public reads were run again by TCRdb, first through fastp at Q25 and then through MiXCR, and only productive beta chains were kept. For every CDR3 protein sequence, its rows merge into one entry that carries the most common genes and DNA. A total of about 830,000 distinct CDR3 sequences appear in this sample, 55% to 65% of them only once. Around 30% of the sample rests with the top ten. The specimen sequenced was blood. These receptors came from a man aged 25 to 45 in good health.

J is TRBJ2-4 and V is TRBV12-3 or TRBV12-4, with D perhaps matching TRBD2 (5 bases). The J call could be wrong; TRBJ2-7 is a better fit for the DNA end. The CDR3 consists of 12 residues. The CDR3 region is CASSFLDSEQYF. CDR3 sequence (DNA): TGTGCCAGCAGTTTTCTGGACTCCGAGCAGTACTTC.

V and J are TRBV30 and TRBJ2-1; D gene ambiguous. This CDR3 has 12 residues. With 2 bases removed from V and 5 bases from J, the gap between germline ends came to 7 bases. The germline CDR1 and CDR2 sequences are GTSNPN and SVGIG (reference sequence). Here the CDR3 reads CAWSPGNNEQFF. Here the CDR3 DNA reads TGTGCCTGGAGTCCTGGGAACAATGAGCAGTTCTTC.

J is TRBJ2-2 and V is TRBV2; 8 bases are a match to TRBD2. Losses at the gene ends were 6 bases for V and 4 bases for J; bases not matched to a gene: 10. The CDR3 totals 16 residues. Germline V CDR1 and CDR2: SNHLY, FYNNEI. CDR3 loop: CASREIAGWGTGELFF. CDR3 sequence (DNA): TGTGCCAGCAGGGAAATAGCGGGGTGGGGCACCGGGGAGCTGTTTTTT. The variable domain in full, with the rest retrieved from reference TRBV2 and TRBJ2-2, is EPEVTQTPSHQVTQMGQEVILRCVPISNHLYFYWYRQILGQKVEFLVSFYNNEISEKSEIFDDQFSVERPDGSNFTLKIRSTKLEDSAMYFCASREIAGWGTGELFFGEGSRLTVL.

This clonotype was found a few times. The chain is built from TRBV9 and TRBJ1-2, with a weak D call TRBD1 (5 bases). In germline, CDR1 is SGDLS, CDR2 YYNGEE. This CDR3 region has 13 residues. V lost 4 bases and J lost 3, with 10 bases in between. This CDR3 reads CASSPTAYYGYTF. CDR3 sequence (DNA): TGTGCCAGCAGCCCGACAGCCTACTATGGCTACACCTTC.

The CDR3 DNA sequence: TGTGCCAGCAGCCACATGGCGAGGACCAAGAACTATGGCTACACCTTC. Its translation: CASSHMARTKNYGYTF. The chain uses TRBV3-1 and TRBJ1-2, with no clear D. There are 16 residues in the CDR3. Trimming took off 3 bases at V and 2 bases at J, with 16 bases between the two ends. Germline assignment: CDR1 LGHDT and CDR2 YNNKEL (reference sequence).

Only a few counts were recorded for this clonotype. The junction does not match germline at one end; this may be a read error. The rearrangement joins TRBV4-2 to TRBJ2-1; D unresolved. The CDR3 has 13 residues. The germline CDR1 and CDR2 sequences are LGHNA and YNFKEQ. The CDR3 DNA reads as TGTGCCAGTAGCCAAGCCTCCTACAATGAGCAGTTCTTC. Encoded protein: CASSQASYNEQFF.

The CDR3 DNA reads TGTGCCAGCAGTTCCCCCCGGGGCGGACAGCCCCAGCATTTT. Amino acids: CASSSPRGGQPQHF. J is TRBJ1-5 and V is TRBV28, with D tentatively TRBD1 (5 bases). The CDR3 consists of 14 residues. Trimming cost V 4 bases and J 7 bases, with 14 bases left between them. Germline V gene data show CDR1 as MDHEN and CDR2 as SYDVKM.

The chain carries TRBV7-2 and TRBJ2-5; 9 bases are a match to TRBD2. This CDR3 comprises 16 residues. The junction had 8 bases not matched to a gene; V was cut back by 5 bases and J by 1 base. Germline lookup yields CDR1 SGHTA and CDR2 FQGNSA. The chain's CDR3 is CASSQASTSGQETQYF. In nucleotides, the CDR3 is TGTGCCAGCAGCCAGGCCTCGACTAGCGGCCAAGAGACCCAGTACTTC.

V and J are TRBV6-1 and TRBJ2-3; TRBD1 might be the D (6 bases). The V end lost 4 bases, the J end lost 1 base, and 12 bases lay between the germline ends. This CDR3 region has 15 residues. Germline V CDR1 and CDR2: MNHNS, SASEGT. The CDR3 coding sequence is TGTGCCAGCAGTGCCACAGGGAAACGCACAGATACGCAGTATTTT. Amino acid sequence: CASSATGKRTDTQYF.